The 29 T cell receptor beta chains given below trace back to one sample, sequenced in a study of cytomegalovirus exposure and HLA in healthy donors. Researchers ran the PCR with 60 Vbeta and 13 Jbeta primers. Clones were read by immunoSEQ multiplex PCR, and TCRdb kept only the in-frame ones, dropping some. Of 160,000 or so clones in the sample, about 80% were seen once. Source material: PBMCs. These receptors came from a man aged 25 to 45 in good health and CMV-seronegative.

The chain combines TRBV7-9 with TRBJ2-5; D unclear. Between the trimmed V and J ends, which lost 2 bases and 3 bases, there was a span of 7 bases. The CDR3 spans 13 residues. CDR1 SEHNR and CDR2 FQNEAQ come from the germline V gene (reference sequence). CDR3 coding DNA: TGTGCCAGCAGCTTATATTCTAAAGAGACCCAGTACTTC. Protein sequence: CASSLYSKETQYF.

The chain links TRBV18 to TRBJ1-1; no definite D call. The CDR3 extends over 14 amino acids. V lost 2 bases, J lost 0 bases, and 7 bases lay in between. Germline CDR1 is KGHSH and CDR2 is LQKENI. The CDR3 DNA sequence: TGTGCCAGCTCACCAGGGCATCTGAACACTGAAGCTTTCTTT. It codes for CASSPGHLNTEAFF.

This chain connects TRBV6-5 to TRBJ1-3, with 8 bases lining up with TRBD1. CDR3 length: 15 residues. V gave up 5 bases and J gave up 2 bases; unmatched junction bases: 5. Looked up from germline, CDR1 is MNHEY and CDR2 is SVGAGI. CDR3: CASSPTGGTGNTIYF. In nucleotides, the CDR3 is TGTGCCAGCAGTCCCACAGGGGGAACTGGAAACACCATATATTTT.

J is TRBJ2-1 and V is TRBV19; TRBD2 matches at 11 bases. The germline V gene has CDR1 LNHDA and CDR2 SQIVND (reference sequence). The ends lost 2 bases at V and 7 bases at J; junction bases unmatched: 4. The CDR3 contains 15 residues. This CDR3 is CASSIIAGGWNEQFF. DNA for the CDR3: TGTGCCAGTAGTATAATAGCGGGAGGGTGGAATGAGCAGTTCTTC.

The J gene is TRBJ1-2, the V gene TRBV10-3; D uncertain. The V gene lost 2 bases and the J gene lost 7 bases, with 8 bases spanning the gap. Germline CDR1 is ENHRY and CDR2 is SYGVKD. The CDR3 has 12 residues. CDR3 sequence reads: CAISEQESGYTF. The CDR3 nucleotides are TGTGCCATCAGTGAGCAAGAGAGTGGCTACACCTTC.

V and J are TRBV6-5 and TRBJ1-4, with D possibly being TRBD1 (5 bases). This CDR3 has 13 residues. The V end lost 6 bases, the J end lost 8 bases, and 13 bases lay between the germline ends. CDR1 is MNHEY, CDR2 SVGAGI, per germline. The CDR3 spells CASRGGVVEKLFF. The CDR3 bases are TGTGCCAGCAGGGGAGGGGTGGTCGAAAAACTGTTTTTT.

The CDR3 here is CASSDSIASGDSYNEQFF. DNA for the CDR3: TGTGCCAGCAGTGACTCGATTGCTAGCGGGGACTCCTACAATGAGCAGTTCTTC. The rearrangement links TRBV6-4 to TRBJ2-1; 9 bases agree with TRBD2. J lost 0 bases, V lost 0 bases, and 6 bases had no gene match. CDR1 is MRHNA and CDR2 is SNTAGT in the germline V gene. CDR3 size: 18 residues.

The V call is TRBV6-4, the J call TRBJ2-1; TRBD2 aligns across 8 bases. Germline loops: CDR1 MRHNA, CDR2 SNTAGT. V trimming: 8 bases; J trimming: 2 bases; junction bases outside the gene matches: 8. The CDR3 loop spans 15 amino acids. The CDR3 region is CASSTLAGTYNEQFF. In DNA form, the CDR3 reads TGTGCCAGCTCAACATTAGCGGGAACCTACAATGAGCAGTTCTTC.

DNA for the CDR3: TGCGCCAGCAGCTTGGAGGGGGCGTCCGGGGAGCTGTTTTTT. Residues: CASSLEGASGELFF. The chain links TRBV5-1 to TRBJ2-2; 7 positions match TRBD1. Germline-derived CDR1 and CDR2 are SGHRS and YFSETQ. This CDR3 region has 14 residues. V lost 0 bases, J lost 6 bases, and 2 bases stayed unmatched.

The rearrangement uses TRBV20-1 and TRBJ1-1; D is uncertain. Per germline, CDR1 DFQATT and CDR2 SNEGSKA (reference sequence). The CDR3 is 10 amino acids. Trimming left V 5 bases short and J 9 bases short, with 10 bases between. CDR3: CSALREKAFF. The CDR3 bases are TGCAGTGCTTTACGGGAAAAAGCTTTCTTT.

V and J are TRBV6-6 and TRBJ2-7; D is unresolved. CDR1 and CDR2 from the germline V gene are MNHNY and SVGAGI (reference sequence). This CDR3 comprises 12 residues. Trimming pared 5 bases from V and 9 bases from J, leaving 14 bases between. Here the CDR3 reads CASSPASPGQYF. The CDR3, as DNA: TGTGCCAGCAGTCCCGCCAGCCCGGGGCAGTACTTC.

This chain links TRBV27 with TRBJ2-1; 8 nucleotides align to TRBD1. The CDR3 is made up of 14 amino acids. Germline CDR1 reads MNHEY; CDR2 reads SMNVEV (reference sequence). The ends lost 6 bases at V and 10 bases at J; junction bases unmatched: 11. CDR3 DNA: TGTGCCAGCAGCAATAGCGGACAGGGCAGGGAGCAGTTCTTC. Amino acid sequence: CASSNSGQGREQFF.

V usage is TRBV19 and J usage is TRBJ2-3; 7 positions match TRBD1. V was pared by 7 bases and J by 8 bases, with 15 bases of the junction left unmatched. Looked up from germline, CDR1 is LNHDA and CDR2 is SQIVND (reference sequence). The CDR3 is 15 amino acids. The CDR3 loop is CASTPTGQVAVTQYF. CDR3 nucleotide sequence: TGTGCCAGTACCCCGACCGGACAGGTGGCAGTTACGCAGTATTTT.

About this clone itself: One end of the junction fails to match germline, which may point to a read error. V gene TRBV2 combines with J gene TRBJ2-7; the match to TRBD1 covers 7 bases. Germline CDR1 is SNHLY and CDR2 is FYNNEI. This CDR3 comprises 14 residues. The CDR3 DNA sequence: TGTGCCAGCAGTTTTCGAGTGGACAGGCCCGAGCTGTACTTC. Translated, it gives CASSFRVDRPELYF.

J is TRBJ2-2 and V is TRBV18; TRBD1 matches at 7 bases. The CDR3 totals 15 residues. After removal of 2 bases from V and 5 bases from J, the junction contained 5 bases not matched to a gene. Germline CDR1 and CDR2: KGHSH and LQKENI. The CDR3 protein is CASSPRQGSTGELFF. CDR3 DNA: TGTGCCAGCTCACCAAGACAGGGCTCGACCGGGGAGCTGTTTTTT.

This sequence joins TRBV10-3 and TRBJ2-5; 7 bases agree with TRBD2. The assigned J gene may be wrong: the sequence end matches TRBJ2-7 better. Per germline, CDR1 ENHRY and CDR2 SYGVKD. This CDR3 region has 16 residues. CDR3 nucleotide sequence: TGTGCCATCAGTGAGTTGGGCAGCGGGGCGTTCTACGAGCAGTACTTC. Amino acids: CAISELGSGAFYEQYF.

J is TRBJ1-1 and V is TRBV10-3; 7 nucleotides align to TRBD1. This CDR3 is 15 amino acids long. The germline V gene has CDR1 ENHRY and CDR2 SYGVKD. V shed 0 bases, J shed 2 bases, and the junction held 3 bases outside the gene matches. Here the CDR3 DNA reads TGTGCCATCAGTGAGTCGAGACAGGGAAACACTGAAGCTTTCTTT. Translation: CAISESRQGNTEAFF.

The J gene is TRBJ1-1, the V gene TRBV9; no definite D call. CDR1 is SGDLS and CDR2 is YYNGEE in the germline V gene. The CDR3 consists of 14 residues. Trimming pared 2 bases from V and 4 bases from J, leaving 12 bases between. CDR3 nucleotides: TGTGCCAGCAGCGTCGAGGGATTTGGCACTGAAGCTTTCTTT. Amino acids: CASSVEGFGTEAFF.

CDR3 amino acids: CASSKTAYNEQFF. As DNA, the CDR3 is TGTGCCAGTAGTAAAACAGCCTACAATGAGCAGTTCTTC. This chain connects TRBV19 to TRBJ2-1, with D unresolved. The V end was cut by 4 bases, the J end by 2 bases, with 6 bases between. The germline CDR1 and CDR2 sequences are LNHDA and SQIVND (reference sequence). CDR3 length: 13 residues.

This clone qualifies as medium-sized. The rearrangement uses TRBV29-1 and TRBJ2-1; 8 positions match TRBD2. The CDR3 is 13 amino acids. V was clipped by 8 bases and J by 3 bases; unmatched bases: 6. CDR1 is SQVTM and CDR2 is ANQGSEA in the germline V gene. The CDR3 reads CSSGGGSYNEQFF. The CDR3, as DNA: TGCAGCTCAGGCGGGGGGAGCTACAATGAGCAGTTCTTC.

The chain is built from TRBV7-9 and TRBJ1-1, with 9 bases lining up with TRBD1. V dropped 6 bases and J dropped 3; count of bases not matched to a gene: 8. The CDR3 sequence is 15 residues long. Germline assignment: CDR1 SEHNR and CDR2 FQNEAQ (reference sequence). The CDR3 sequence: CASSRPGTGYTEAFF. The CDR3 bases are TGTGCCAGCAGTCGTCCCGGGACAGGGTACACTGAAGCTTTCTTT. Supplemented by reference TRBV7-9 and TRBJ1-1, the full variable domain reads DTGVSQNPRHKITKRGQNVTFRCDPISEHNRLYWYRQTLGQGPEFLTYFQNEAQLEKSRLLSDRFSAERPKGSFSTLEIQRTEQGDSAMYLCASSRPGTGYTEAFFGQGTRLTVV.

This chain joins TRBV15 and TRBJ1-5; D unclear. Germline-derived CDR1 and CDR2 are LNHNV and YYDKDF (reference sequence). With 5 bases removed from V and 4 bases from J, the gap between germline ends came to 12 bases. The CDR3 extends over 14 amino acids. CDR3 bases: TGTGCCACCAGCGTCCGAGGATCGAATCAGCCCCAGCATTTT. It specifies CATSVRGSNQPQHF.

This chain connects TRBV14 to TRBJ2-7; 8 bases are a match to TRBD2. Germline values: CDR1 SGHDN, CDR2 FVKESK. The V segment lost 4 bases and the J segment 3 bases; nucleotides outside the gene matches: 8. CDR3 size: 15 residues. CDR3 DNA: TGTGCCAGCAGCCCCGGGAGGGGTCCCCTCTACGAGCAGTACTTC. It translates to CASSPGRGPLYEQYF.

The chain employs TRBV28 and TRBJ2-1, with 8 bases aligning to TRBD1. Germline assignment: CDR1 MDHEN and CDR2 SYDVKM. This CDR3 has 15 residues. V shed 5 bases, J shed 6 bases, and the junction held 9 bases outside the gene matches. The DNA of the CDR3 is TGTGCCAGCAGTGCATCCGGGACAGGATCCAATGAGCAGTTCTTC. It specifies CASSASGTGSNEQFF.

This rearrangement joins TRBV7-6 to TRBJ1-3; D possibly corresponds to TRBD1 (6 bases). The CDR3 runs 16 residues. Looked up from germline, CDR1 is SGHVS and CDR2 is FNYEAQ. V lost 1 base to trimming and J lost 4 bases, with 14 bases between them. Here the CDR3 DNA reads TGTGCCAGCAGCTTAGTCCCGGGACAAGGCGGAAACACCATATATTTT. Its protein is CASSLVPGQGGNTIYF.

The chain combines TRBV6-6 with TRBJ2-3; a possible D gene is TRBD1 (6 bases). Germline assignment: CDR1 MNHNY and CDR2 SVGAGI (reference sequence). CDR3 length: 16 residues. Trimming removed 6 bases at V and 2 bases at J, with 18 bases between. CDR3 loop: CASSPGVQRFTDTQYF. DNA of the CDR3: TGTGCCAGCAGCCCAGGGGTCCAGCGGTTCACAGATACGCAGTATTTT.

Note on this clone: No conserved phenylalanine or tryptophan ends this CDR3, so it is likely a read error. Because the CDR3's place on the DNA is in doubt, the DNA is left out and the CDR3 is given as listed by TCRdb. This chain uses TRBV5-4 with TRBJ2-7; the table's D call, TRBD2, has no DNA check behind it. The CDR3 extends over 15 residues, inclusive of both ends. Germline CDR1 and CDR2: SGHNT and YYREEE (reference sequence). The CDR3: CASRKRELAGGPFSL.

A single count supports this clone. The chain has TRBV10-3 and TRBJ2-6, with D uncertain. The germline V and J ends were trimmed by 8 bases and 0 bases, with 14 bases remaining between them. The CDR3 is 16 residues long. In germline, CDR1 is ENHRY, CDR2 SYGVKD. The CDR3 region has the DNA TGTGCCATCCTCACGATAGCCGACTCTGGGGCCAACGTCCTGACTTTC. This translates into CAILTIADSGANVLTF.

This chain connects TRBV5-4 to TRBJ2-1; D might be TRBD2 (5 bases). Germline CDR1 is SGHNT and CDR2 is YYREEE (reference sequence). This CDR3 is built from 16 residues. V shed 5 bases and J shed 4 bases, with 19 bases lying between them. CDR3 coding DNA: TGTGCCAGCAGTCCTCGGGGAGTTCACGATTACAATGAGCAGTTCTTC. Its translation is CASSPRGVHDYNEQFF.